A single sample is the source of the 10 T cell receptor beta chains below, sequenced in a study of T cell clonality in common variable immunodeficiency. Study-level results: Fewer deletions and N-nucleotide insertions were reportedly seen in common variable immunodeficiency TCR beta sequences.

Sequencing used immunoSEQ multiplex PCR; TCRdb keeps in-frame clones, though not all of them. Recorded for this sample: roughly 16,000 clones. Antigens of these TCRs are unknown. The specimen was peripheral blood mononuclear cells. Receptors were obtained from a human donor with common variable immunodeficiency.

Regarding this clone: Read sequence stops 3 residues before the CDR3 end, and the germline J gene provides the missing end. This chain joins TRBV7-2 and TRBJ2-7; 7 bases line up with TRBD1. This CDR3 region has 14 residues. Germline assignment: CDR1 SGHTA and CDR2 FQGNSA. The trim removed 5 bases at V and 3 bases at J, leaving 7 bases unmatched. The chain's CDR3 is CASSPPTGSYEQYF. The DNA read from the CDR3 is TGTGCCAGCAGCCCACCGACAGGGAGCTACGAG.

Remarks on this clone: Sequencing ends 3 residues short of the CDR3 end; the germline J gene provides the rest. The rearrangement links TRBV7-3 to TRBJ2-7; a possible D gene is TRBD2 (6 bases). V was pared by 6 bases and J by 0 bases, with 15 bases between. The V gene's germline CDR1 is SGHTA and CDR2 FQGTGA. The CDR3 extends over 15 amino acids. CDR3: CASRGPGDASYEQYF. The sequenced CDR3 bases are TGTGCCAGCAGGGGACCGGGGGATGCCTCCTACGAG.

As concerns this clone: The DNA ends 3 residues before the CDR3 does, and the rest of the CDR3 is filled in from the germline J gene. The V gene is TRBV29-1, the J gene TRBJ2-1, with D possibly being TRBD2 (6 bases). V lost 4 bases, J lost 2 bases, and 12 bases lay in between. The CDR3 runs 14 residues. Germline CDR1 and CDR2: SQVTM and ANQGSEA. Partial CDR3 DNA: TGCAGCGTTGTGGGTTGGGGGGCCTACAATGAG. Translated: CSVVGWGAYNE. From start to end, the CDR3 is CSVVGWGAYNEQFF.

This CDR3 is CASRRLAETQETQYF. The CDR3 DNA, read in part, is TGTGCCAGCAGACGACTAGCGGAAACCCAAGAGACC. This chain joins TRBV28 and TRBJ2-5; 9 bases are shared with TRBD2. The CDR3 end falls 3 residues outside the read, so it is completed with the germline J gene. The CDR3 contains 15 residues. Germline loops: CDR1 MDHEN, CDR2 SYDVKM. Unmatched junction bases numbered 6, after V lost 6 bases and J lost 1 base. Full variable domain (remainder filled in from reference TRBV28 and TRBJ2-5): DVKVTQSSRYLVKRTGEKVFLECVQDMDHENMFWYRQDPGLGLRLIYFSYDVKMKEKGDIPEGYSVSREKKERFSLILESASTNQTSMYLCASRRLAETQETQYFGPGTRLLVL.

Details on this clone: The DNA ends 3 residues before the CDR3 does, and the rest of the CDR3 is filled in from the germline J gene. The chain uses TRBV30 and TRBJ1-3; D remains ambiguous. The CDR3 loop spans 17 amino acids. V was shortened by 0 bases and J by 0 bases, with 15 bases between the two germline ends. Per germline, CDR1 GTSNPN and CDR2 SVGIG (reference sequence). The sequenced part of the CDR3 DNA is TGTGCCTGGAGTGTGGTCTGGGCGGGAGGCTCTGGAAACACC. Its protein product is CAWSVVWAGGSGNT. The CDR3 as a whole reads CAWSVVWAGGSGNTIYF.

Regarding this clone: Sequencing ends 3 residues short of the CDR3 end; the germline J gene provides the rest. The gene calls are TRBV7-6 and TRBJ2-7; a weak D match, TRBD1 (6 bases). V gave up 2 bases and J gave up 1 base, with 15 bases separating them. The CDR3 has 16 amino acids. Germline V gene sequence: CDR1 SGHVS, CDR2 FNYEAQ. The chain's CDR3 is CASSLQGSGVSYEQYF. The sequenced part of the CDR3 DNA is TGTGCCAGCAGCTTACAGGGGTCAGGGGTTTCCTACGAG.

Points on this clone: The sequence runs out 3 residues before the end of the CDR3; the remainder is reconstructed from the germline J gene. This chain connects TRBV30 to TRBJ2-5; TRBD1 matches at 7 bases. Trimming at V came to 1 base and at J to 4 bases, leaving 6 bases not matched to a gene. From germline, CDR1 is GTSNPN and CDR2 SVGIG (reference sequence). The CDR3 totals 14 residues. CDR3 DNA, as far as it was read: TGTGCCTGGAGTGAGCCGGGACAGTTAGAGACC. This sequence encodes CAWSEPGQLET. The whole CDR3 sequence reads CAWSEPGQLETQYF.

As to this clone: The read halts 3 residues ahead of the CDR3 end, with the missing end drawn from the germline J gene. The rearrangement joins TRBV5-1 to TRBJ2-7, with 9 positions matching TRBD1. The CDR3 contains 17 residues. The ends lost 2 bases at V and 4 bases at J; junction bases unmatched: 13. Germline V gene sequence: CDR1 SGHRS, CDR2 YFSETQ. CDR3 in amino acids: CASSLPPSTGGAYEQYF. Incomplete CDR3 DNA: TGCGCCAGCAGCTTACCCCCCTCTACAGGGGGCGCTTACGAG.

Note on this clone: The read stops 3 residues short of the end of the CDR3; the missing end is completed from the germline J gene. The chain is built from TRBV4-2 and TRBJ2-5, with 8 bases identical to TRBD1. CDR3 length: 17 amino acids. CDR1 LGHNA and CDR2 YNFKEQ come from the germline V gene. V shed 4 bases, J shed 2 bases, and the junction held 12 bases outside the gene matches. CDR3 DNA (partial): TGTGCCAGCAGCCGTAATTGGGGCGGGACAGGACAAGAGACC. Amino acids: CASSRNWGGTGQET. The whole CDR3 reads CASSRNWGGTGQETQYF.

Points on this clone: From the germline J gene comes the end of the CDR3, since the read stops 3 residues before it. V is TRBV5-5 and J is TRBJ1-1; 7 positions agree with TRBD1. V lost 5 bases and J lost 1; bases outside the gene matches: 5. The CDR3 sequence is 14 residues long. Germline CDR1 SGHKS, CDR2 YYEKEE (reference sequence). CDR3 DNA, as far as it was read: TGTGCCAGCAGGCCGGGACAGACGAACACTGAA. Its protein product is CASRPGQTNTE. The whole CDR3 is CASRPGQTNTEAFF.